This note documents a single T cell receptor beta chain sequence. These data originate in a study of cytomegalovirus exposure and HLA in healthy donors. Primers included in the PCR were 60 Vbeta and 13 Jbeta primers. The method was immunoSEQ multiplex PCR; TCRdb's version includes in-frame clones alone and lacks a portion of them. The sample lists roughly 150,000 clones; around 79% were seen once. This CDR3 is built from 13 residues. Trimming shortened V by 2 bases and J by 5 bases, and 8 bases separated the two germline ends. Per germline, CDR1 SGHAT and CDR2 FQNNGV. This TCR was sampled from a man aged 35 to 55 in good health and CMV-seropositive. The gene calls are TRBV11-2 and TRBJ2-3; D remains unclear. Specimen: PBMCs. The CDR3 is CASSLISGDTQYF. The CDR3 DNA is TGTGCCAGCAGCTTAATTTCGGGAGATACGCAGTATTTT.